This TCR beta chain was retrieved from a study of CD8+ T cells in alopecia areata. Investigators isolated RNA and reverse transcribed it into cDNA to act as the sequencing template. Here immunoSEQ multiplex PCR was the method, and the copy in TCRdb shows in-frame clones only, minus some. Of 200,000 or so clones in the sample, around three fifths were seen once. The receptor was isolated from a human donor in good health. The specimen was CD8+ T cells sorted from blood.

For the CDR3, the DNA is TGTGCCAGCAGCTGGTGGGACAGAAATTACACCTTC. Its translation: CASSWWDRNYTF. V is TRBV5-6 and J is TRBJ1-2; 7 bases are shared with TRBD1. This CDR3 is 12 amino acids long. Germline lookup yields CDR1 SGHDT and CDR2 YYEEEE. V lost 3 bases, J lost 11 bases, and 7 bases stayed unmatched.